These 15 T cell receptor beta chains were sequenced from one sample in a study of blood T cell repertoires in COVID-19. Repertoires were generated with immunoSEQ multiplex PCR, while TCRdb's copy carries only in-frame clones and drops some. The sample records some 77,000 clones, roughly four fifths being singletons. The sample comprised peripheral blood. Every receptor here comes from a woman in her seventies with acute or convalescent COVID-19.

V usage is TRBV5-1 and J usage is TRBJ2-3; 9 bases fit TRBD2. This CDR3 region has 15 residues. The germline V gene has CDR1 SGHRS and CDR2 YFSETQ. Trimming took 0 bases from V and 3 from J; bases not matched to a gene: 2. The CDR3 loop reads CASSLAAGGTDTQYF. CDR3 DNA sequence: TGCGCCAGCAGCTTGGCAGCGGGAGGAACAGATACGCAGTATTTT.

This clone was counted ten times or more. The chain joins TRBV7-9 to TRBJ2-5; 11 positions match TRBD2. The CDR3 runs to 16 residues. CDR1 is SEHNR and CDR2 is FQNEAQ in the germline V gene (reference sequence). V was clipped by 5 bases and J by 7 bases; unmatched bases: 12. DNA for the CDR3: TGTGCCAGCAGCGCTGCCGGGACTAGCGGTTTCGGGACCCAGTACTTC. As protein: CASSAAGTSGFGTQYF.

The chain carries TRBV5-6 and TRBJ1-6, with 10 bases matching TRBD1. The CDR3 is made up of 16 amino acids. From germline, CDR1 is SGHDT and CDR2 YYEEEE. Trimming removed 6 bases from V and 7 bases from J; junction bases left unmatched: 10. The CDR3 sequence is CASNRDRGLWNSPLHF. The CDR3 bases are TGTGCCAGCAACAGGGACAGGGGACTTTGGAATTCACCCCTCCACTTT. Together with reference TRBV5-6 and TRBJ1-6, the CDR3 gives the full variable domain: DAGVTQSPTHLIKTRGQQVTLRCSPKSGHDTVSWYQQALGQGPQFIFQYYEEEERQRGNFPDRFSGHQFPNYSSELNVNALLLGDSALYLCASNRDRGLWNSPLHFGNGTRLTVT.

V and J are TRBV14 and TRBJ2-1, with 12 bases aligning to TRBD2. V lost 4 bases to trimming and J lost 8 bases; unmatched junction nucleotides: 6. The V gene's germline CDR1 is SGHDN and CDR2 FVKESK. The CDR3 is 15 residues long. The CDR3 coding sequence is TGTGCCAGCAGCCGCAGGACTAGCGGGATCGATGAGCAGTTCTTC. This gives the protein CASSRRTSGIDEQFF. Supplemented by reference TRBV14 and TRBJ2-1, the full variable domain reads EAGVTQFPSHSVIEKGQTVTLRCDPISGHDNLYWYRRVMGKEIKFLLHFVKESKQDESGMPNNRFLAERTGGTYSTLKVQPAELEDSGVYFCASSRRTSGIDEQFFGPGTRLTVL.

CDR3 nucleotides: TGTGCCAGCAGCAAATTCCTAGCGGGGACCACAGATACGCAGTATTTT. Its translation is CASSKFLAGTTDTQYF. The rearrangement joins TRBV21-1 to TRBJ2-3; no check of the table's D call, TRBD2, against the DNA was made. TRBV21-1 is annotated as a pseudogene. The length of the CDR3 is 16 residues.

This chain joins TRBV5-1 and TRBJ2-1; D is perhaps TRBD2 (6 bases). CDR1 SGHRS and CDR2 YFSETQ come from the germline V gene. V was shortened by 0 bases and J by 7 bases, with 11 bases between the two germline ends. This CDR3 has 14 residues. In nucleotides, the CDR3 is TGCGCCAGCAGCTTGGGCGGGACTGGAAATGAGCAGTTCTTC. Amino acid sequence: CASSLGGTGNEQFF.

This chain uses TRBV14 with TRBJ2-7; D is possibly TRBD2 (5 bases). The germline V gene has CDR1 SGHDN and CDR2 FVKESK. V was shortened by 1 base and J by 6 bases, with 19 bases between the two germline ends. CDR3 length: 16 residues. The CDR3 DNA sequence: TGTGCCAGCAGCCAAGCCCGGAGCGGTAGAGGGCGCGAGCAGTACTTC. The encoded protein is CASSQARSGRGREQYF.

The chain is built from TRBV25-1 and TRBJ1-2, with TRBD1 as a possible D gene (5 bases). The germline V gene encodes CDR1 MGHDK and CDR2 SYGVNS. The CDR3 has 15 residues. V gave up 3 bases and J gave up 2 bases, with 13 bases separating them. Here the CDR3 DNA reads TGTGCCAGCAGTGACCCACTTAGGGGAAACTATGGCTACACCTTC. It yields the protein CASSDPLRGNYGYTF.

V and J are TRBV7-2 and TRBJ2-7; the match to TRBD2 covers 8 bases. Germline assignment: CDR1 SGHTA and CDR2 FQGNSA. J lost 2 bases, V lost 5 bases, and 5 bases had no gene match. The CDR3 length is 14 residues. Written as DNA, the CDR3 is TGTGCCAGCAGCAAGAGCGGGAGACCCTACGAGCAGTACTTC. It codes for CASSKSGRPYEQYF.

The chain has TRBV7-8 and TRBJ2-1; D gene ambiguous. This CDR3 has 13 amino acids. From germline, CDR1 is SGHVS and CDR2 FQNEAQ. Trimming took off 3 bases at V and 4 bases at J, with 7 bases between the two ends. CDR3 nucleotide sequence: TGTGCCAGCAGCTTCACGGTTTACAATGAGCAGTTCTTC. It codes for CASSFTVYNEQFF.

CDR3 residues: CASSATKTAARAFF. For the CDR3, the DNA is TGCGCCAGCAGTGCGACGAAGACTGCCGCACGGGCTTTCTTT. This chain links TRBV10-1 with TRBJ1-1; D not resolved. Germline CDR1 reads WNHNN; CDR2 reads SYGVQD (reference sequence). This CDR3 spans 14 amino acids. V lost 4 bases to trimming and J lost 11 bases, with 20 bases between them.

The rearrangement uses TRBV3-1 (or the pseudogene TRBV3-2) and TRBJ2-5, with D maybe TRBD2 (5 bases). In germline, CDR1 is LGHDT, CDR2 YNNKEL (reference sequence). The CDR3 runs 14 residues. The germline V and J ends were trimmed by 1 base and 5 bases, with 11 bases remaining between them. CDR3 loop: CASSQVKRSETQYF. The CDR3, as DNA: TGTGCCAGCAGCCAAGTAAAGCGGAGCGAGACCCAGTACTTC.

V and J are TRBV11-3 and TRBJ1-1, with D tentatively TRBD1 (6 bases). Trimming pared 7 bases from V and 0 bases from J, leaving 15 bases between. Germline V gene lookup returns CDR1 SGHNT and CDR2 YENEEA. CDR3 length equals 15 residues. CDR3 amino acids: CASTPRGGVNTEAFF. CDR3 bases: TGTGCCAGCACCCCGAGGGGGGGGGTGAACACTGAAGCTTTCTTT.

The CDR3 region has the DNA TGTGCCAGCAGCTTAGCCAGGACAGGTTACAATGAGCAGTTCTTC. It encodes CASSLARTGYNEQFF. The chain employs TRBV11-2 and TRBJ2-1; 7 bases align to TRBD1. The V gene's germline CDR1 is SGHAT and CDR2 FQNNGV. V was clipped by 1 base and J by 4 bases; unmatched bases: 4. The CDR3 runs 15 residues.

This rearrangement joins TRBV19 to TRBJ1-2; 7 bases line up with TRBD1. The CDR3 has 14 amino acids. The germline CDR1 and CDR2 sequences are LNHDA and SQIVND (reference sequence). The V gene end was trimmed by 5 bases and the J gene end by 8 bases; junction bases not matched to a gene: 11. The CDR3 DNA reads as TGTGCCAGTAGTGTACGCCAGGGGGAGAACGGCTACACCTTC. This codes for CASSVRQGENGYTF.